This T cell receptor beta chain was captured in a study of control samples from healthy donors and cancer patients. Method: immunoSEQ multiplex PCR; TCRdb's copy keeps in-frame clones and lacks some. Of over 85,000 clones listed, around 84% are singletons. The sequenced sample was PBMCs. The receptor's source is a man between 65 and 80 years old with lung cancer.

This chain's CDR3 is CASSGYIGSTYTEAFF. In DNA form, the CDR3 reads TGTGCCAGCAGTGGCTACATCGGGTCTACTTACACTGAAGCTTTCTTT. The V and J genes are TRBV6-1 and TRBJ1-1, with D uncertain. V dropped 4 bases and J dropped 3 bases, with 18 bases sitting between them. Germline V gives CDR1 MNHNS, CDR2 SASEGT. The CDR3 runs to 16 residues.